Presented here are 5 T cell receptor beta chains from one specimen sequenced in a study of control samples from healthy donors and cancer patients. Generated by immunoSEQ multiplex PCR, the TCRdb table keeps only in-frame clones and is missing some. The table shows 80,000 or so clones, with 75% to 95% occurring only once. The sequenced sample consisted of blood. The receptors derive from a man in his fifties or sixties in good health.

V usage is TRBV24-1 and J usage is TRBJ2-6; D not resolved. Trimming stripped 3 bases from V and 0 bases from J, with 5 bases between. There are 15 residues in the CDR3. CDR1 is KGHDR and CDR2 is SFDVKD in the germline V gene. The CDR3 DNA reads TGTGCCACCAGTGATACGGGCTCTGGGGCCAACGTCCTGACTTTC. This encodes CATSDTGSGANVLTF.

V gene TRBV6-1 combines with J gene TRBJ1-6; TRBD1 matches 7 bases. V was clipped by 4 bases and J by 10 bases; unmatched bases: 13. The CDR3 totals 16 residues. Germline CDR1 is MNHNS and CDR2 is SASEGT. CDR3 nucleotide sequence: TGTGCCAGCAGTGGAGGGGCAGGGGGGATAGGATCACCCCTCCACTTT. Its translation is CASSGGAGGIGSPLHF.

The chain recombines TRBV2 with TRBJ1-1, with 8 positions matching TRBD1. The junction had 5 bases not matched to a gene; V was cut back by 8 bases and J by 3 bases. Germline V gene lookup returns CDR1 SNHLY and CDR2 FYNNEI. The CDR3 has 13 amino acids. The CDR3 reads CASAEQGDTEAFF. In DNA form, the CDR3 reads TGTGCCAGCGCGGAACAGGGGGACACTGAAGCTTTCTTT. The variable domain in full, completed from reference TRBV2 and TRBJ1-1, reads EPEVTQTPSHQVTQMGQEVILRCVPISNHLYFYWYRQILGQKVEFLVSFYNNEISEKSEIFDDQFSVERPDGSNFTLKIRSTKLEDSAMYFCASAEQGDTEAFFGQGTRLTVV.

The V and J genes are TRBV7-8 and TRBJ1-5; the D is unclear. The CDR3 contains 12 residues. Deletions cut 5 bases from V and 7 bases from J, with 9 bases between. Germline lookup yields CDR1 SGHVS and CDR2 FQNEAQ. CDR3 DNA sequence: TGTGCCAGCAGCCTTCCGCTGCAGCCCCAGCATTTT. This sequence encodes CASSLPLQPQHF.

The CDR3, as DNA: TGTGCCACCCGAGGGGAGCTGAACACTGAAGCTTTCTTT. It codes for CATRGELNTEAFF. The gene calls are TRBV10-3 and TRBJ1-1; perhaps TRBD1 as D (5 bases). The germline gives CDR1 ENHRY, CDR2 SYGVKD. With 10 bases removed from V and 0 bases from J, the gap between germline ends came to 12 bases. CDR3 length equals 13 residues.